Following are 29 T cell receptor beta chains from one sample sequenced in a study of blood T cell repertoires in COVID-19. Assay: immunoSEQ multiplex PCR; the TCRdb copy retains only in-frame clones and omits some. The sample has some 200,000 clones; 85% to 90% are singletons. Sequenced sample: peripheral blood. Source of these receptors: a woman in her forties or fifties with acute or convalescent COVID-19.

V usage is TRBV15 and J usage is TRBJ1-6; D might be TRBD1 (6 bases). The germline V gene encodes CDR1 LNHNV and CDR2 YYDKDF (reference sequence). V shed 0 bases and J shed 8 bases, with 14 bases lying between them. The CDR3 totals 16 residues. The CDR3 sequence is CATSRDPRGPYSPLHF. In DNA, the CDR3 is TGTGCCACCAGCAGAGATCCCAGGGGACCATATTCACCCCTCCACTTT.

This clone came up a few times. The CDR3 here is CASSTGGGGNTIYF. The DNA for the CDR3 is TGTGCCAGTAGTACAGGGGGAGGTGGAAACACCATATATTTT. The chain uses TRBV19 and TRBJ1-3; 7 bases match TRBD1. V lost 4 bases to trimming and J lost 3 bases; unmatched junction nucleotides: 3. The CDR3 is 14 residues long. The germline CDR1 and CDR2 sequences are LNHDA and SQIVND (reference sequence).

V is TRBV5-5 and J is TRBJ2-5; tentative D call: TRBD1 (5 bases). V was clipped by 2 bases and J by 5 bases, with 13 bases between them. This CDR3 region has 14 residues. From germline, CDR1 is SGHKS and CDR2 YYEKEE (reference sequence). For the CDR3, the DNA is TGTGCCAGCAGCTTCGGGCAGGGAAGGGAGACCCAGTACTTC. It encodes CASSFGQGRETQYF.

This chain uses TRBV2 with TRBJ2-7; 7 nucleotides line up with TRBD1. CDR3 length: 14 residues. Germline CDR1 reads SNHLY; CDR2 reads FYNNEI. V shed 4 bases, J shed 7 bases, and the junction held 10 bases outside the gene matches. As DNA, the CDR3 is TGTGCCAGCAGTGGGGGGACAGCGACCCGAGAGCAGTACTTC. This codes for CASSGGTATREQYF. The whole variable domain, remainder taken from reference TRBV2 and TRBJ2-7, is EPEVTQTPSHQVTQMGQEVILRCVPISNHLYFYWYRQILGQKVEFLVSFYNNEISEKSEIFDDQFSVERPDGSNFTLKIRSTKLEDSAMYFCASSGGTATREQYFGPGTRLTVT.

This chain joins TRBV7-2 and TRBJ2-3, with D perhaps TRBD1 (5 bases). There are 15 residues in the CDR3. Germline V gives CDR1 SGHTA, CDR2 FQGNSA. Trimming took 1 base from V and 1 from J, leaving 9 bases between them. The CDR3 spells CASSLEGVGTDTQYF. DNA for the CDR3: TGTGCCAGCAGCTTAGAAGGGGTGGGCACAGATACGCAGTATTTT.

This sequence joins TRBV7-9 and TRBJ2-1; D is unresolved. The CDR3 contains 15 residues. Germline V gene data show CDR1 as SEHNR and CDR2 as FQNEAQ (reference sequence). V was clipped by 5 bases and J by 4 bases, with 15 bases between them. This chain's CDR3 is CASSIRPAGYNEQFF. CDR3 sequence (DNA): TGTGCCAGCAGCATAAGACCCGCCGGGTACAATGAGCAGTTCTTC.

The chain is built from TRBV5-1 and TRBJ2-2; TRBD1 is a possible D gene (5 bases). Germline lookup yields CDR1 SGHRS and CDR2 YFSETQ. Trimming took 0 bases from V and 4 from J, leaving 13 bases between them. The CDR3 loop spans 16 amino acids. This CDR3 is CASSLGARAGTGELFF. CDR3 bases: TGCGCCAGCAGCTTGGGGGCCAGGGCCGGCACCGGGGAGCTGTTTTTT.

This chain joins TRBV21-1 and TRBJ1-1; no DNA check was done on the table's D call, TRBD1. TRBV21-1 is a listed pseudogene. This CDR3 region has 15 residues. CDR3 sequence reads: CASSTGQGIGPEAFF. CDR3 DNA: TGTGCCAGCAGCACCGGACAGGGGATTGGTCCTGAAGCTTTCTTT.

The chain joins TRBV4-3 to TRBJ1-4, with 7 bases matching TRBD1. This CDR3 has 13 amino acids. The trim removed 1 base at V and 11 bases at J, leaving 4 bases unmatched. Germline values: CDR1 LGHNA, CDR2 YSLEER. As DNA, the CDR3 is TGCGCCAGCAGCCAAGGACAGGGTCGGAAACTGTTTTTT. Its protein is CASSQGQGRKLFF.

This clone is a singleton in its sample. The chain carries TRBV9 and TRBJ2-2, with D possibly being TRBD1 (6 bases). V lost 0 bases, J lost 6 bases, and 9 bases lay in between. The V gene's germline CDR1 is SGDLS and CDR2 YYNGEE. There are 14 residues in the CDR3. CDR3 loop: CASSVEWGPGELFF. DNA of the CDR3: TGTGCCAGCAGCGTAGAATGGGGGCCCGGGGAGCTGTTTTTT.

The chain links TRBV6-2 or TRBV6-3 to TRBJ1-5, with D uncertain. Germline assignment: CDR1 MNHEY and CDR2 SVGEGT. V was cut by 2 bases and J by 4 bases, with 3 bases left in between. The CDR3 totals 12 residues. CDR3 sequence: CASSYLNQPQHF. CDR3 DNA: TGTGCCAGCAGTTACCTTAATCAGCCCCAGCATTTT.

This chain connects TRBV2 to TRBJ1-1; no reliable D call. Trimming left V 4 bases short and J 1 base short, with 7 bases between. CDR1 is SNHLY and CDR2 is FYNNEI in the germline V gene. The CDR3 contains 13 residues. CDR3 DNA: TGTGCCAGCAGTGGGGAGAGGAACACTGAAGCTTTCTTT. Translation: CASSGERNTEAFF. Using reference TRBV2 and TRBJ1-1 for the parts outside the CDR3, the full variable domain is EPEVTQTPSHQVTQMGQEVILRCVPISNHLYFYWYRQILGQKVEFLVSFYNNEISEKSEIFDDQFSVERPDGSNFTLKIRSTKLEDSAMYFCASSGERNTEAFFGQGTRLTVV.

This chain connects TRBV7-6 to TRBJ1-2, with a weak D call TRBD1 (6 bases). V lost 1 base and J lost 5, with 14 bases in between. Germline CDR1 is SGHVS and CDR2 is FNYEAQ. The CDR3 is 15 residues long. The CDR3 loop reads CASSLEPRGEYGYTF. CDR3 bases: TGTGCCAGCAGCTTAGAGCCCAGGGGAGAATATGGCTACACCTTC.

The rearrangement links TRBV21-1 to TRBJ1-2. TRBV21-1 is a known pseudogene. The CDR3 has 19 residues. The CDR3 region has the DNA TGTGCCAGCAGCAAAGGCCCGGGAATGGGGGGTATCGGGTACTATGGCTACACCTTC. Amino acid sequence: CASSKGPGMGGIGYYGYTF.

The rearrangement links TRBV25-1 to TRBJ2-7; 11 bases are shared with TRBD2. This CDR3 has 15 amino acids. The germline CDR1 and CDR2 sequences are MGHDK and SYGVNS. After removal of 3 bases from V and 5 bases from J, the junction contained 6 bases not matched to a gene. CDR3 nucleotides: TGTGCCAGCAGTGATGTAGCGGGAGGGCGACACGAGCAGTACTTC. Translated: CASSDVAGGRHEQYF.

In DNA form, the CDR3 reads TGTGCCAGCAGCTCAAACGGAGGTGGAGGGGGCGAAGCTTTCTTT. Translation gives CASSSNGGGGGEAFF. The chain carries TRBV7-3 and TRBJ1-1; 7 positions match TRBD1. Germline CDR1 SGHTA, CDR2 FQGTGA. Trimming removed 4 bases from V and 8 bases from J; junction bases left unmatched: 13. This CDR3 is 15 amino acids long.

This clone was observed a handful of times. The rearrangement uses TRBV11-2 and TRBJ1-2; tentatively, D is TRBD1 (6 bases). Germline V gene sequence: CDR1 SGHAT, CDR2 FQNNGV. Trimming removed 4 bases from V and 6 bases from J, with 9 bases in between. The CDR3 has 12 residues. The CDR3 DNA sequence: TGTGCCAGCAGCTCGACAGGCAATGGCTACACCTTC. Translated, it gives CASSSTGNGYTF.

This rearrangement joins TRBV5-1 to TRBJ1-3, with TRBD1 matching over 10 bases. The CDR3 length is 16 residues. From germline, CDR1 is SGHRS and CDR2 YFSETQ. The V gene end was trimmed by 0 bases and the J gene end by 4 bases; junction bases not matched to a gene: 4. DNA for the CDR3: TGCGCCAGCAGCTTGGGCCCGGGACAGGGGGGAAACACCATATATTTT. Translating it yields CASSLGPGQGGNTIYF.

This rearrangement joins TRBV19 to TRBJ1-6, with 7 bases matching TRBD1. Germline assignment: CDR1 LNHDA and CDR2 SQIVND (reference sequence). The CDR3 length is 14 residues. The J segment lost 4 bases and the V segment lost 6 bases, leaving 3 bases of the junction unmatched. CDR3 protein: CASSPGQYNSPLHF. The CDR3 DNA follows: TGTGCCAGTAGCCCGGGACAGTATAATTCACCCCTCCACTTT.

This chain joins TRBV30 and TRBJ2-7; a weak D match, TRBD1 (5 bases). There are 13 residues in the CDR3. V lost 2 bases to trimming and J lost 1 base, with 9 bases between them. The germline V gene encodes CDR1 GTSNPN and CDR2 SVGIG (reference sequence). The CDR3 nucleotides read TGTGCCTGGAGTACGCAGGGTTCCTACGAGCAGTACTTC. Its protein is CAWSTQGSYEQYF.

This chain links TRBV28 with TRBJ2-1; D uncertain. The germline V gene encodes CDR1 MDHEN and CDR2 SYDVKM. The CDR3 length is 13 residues. Trimming took 3 bases from V and 9 from J, leaving 12 bases between them. The DNA of the CDR3 is TGTGCCAGCAGTTTGGTAGTAGATGGTGAGCAGTTCTTC. Translated, it gives CASSLVVDGEQFF. Drawing the rest from reference TRBV28 and TRBJ2-1, the complete variable domain is DVKVTQSSRYLVKRTGEKVFLECVQDMDHENMFWYRQDPGLGLRLIYFSYDVKMKEKGDIPEGYSVSREKKERFSLILESASTNQTSMYLCASSLVVDGEQFFGPGTRLTVL.

The chain has TRBV10-3 and TRBJ2-2, with 8 bases fitting TRBD1. The V and J ends lost 2 bases and 4 bases, in that order; junction bases with no gene match: 12. CDR1 and CDR2 (germline): ENHRY, SYGVKD. The length of the CDR3 is 18 residues. CDR3 protein: CAISEGSPGQGVTGELFF. Here the CDR3 DNA reads TGTGCCATCAGTGAGGGATCCCCAGGACAGGGAGTCACCGGGGAGCTGTTTTTT.

The V gene is TRBV27, the J gene TRBJ2-1, with D maybe TRBD2 (5 bases). The CDR3 consists of 16 residues. The V end was cut by 2 bases, the J end by 7 bases, with 18 bases between. The germline V gene encodes CDR1 MNHEY and CDR2 SMNVEV (reference sequence). The CDR3 loop is CASSLGRNGLGNEQFF. The DNA of the CDR3 is TGTGCCAGCAGTTTAGGACGAAACGGACTCGGTAATGAGCAGTTCTTC.

This rearrangement joins TRBV5-4 to TRBJ1-2; 9 nucleotides agree with TRBD1. The J segment lost 0 bases and the V segment lost 6 bases, leaving 12 bases of the junction unmatched. The CDR3 sequence is 17 residues long. The germline CDR1 and CDR2 sequences are SGHNT and YYREEE (reference sequence). The CDR3 loop reads CASTPGTGQATNYGYTF. CDR3 nucleotides: TGTGCCAGCACCCCTGGGACAGGGCAAGCCACTAACTATGGCTACACCTTC.

The chain links TRBV5-1 to TRBJ1-2, with D possibly matching TRBD1 (5 bases). V lost 4 bases and J lost 4, with 17 bases in between. This CDR3 spans 15 amino acids. Germline lookup yields CDR1 SGHRS and CDR2 YFSETQ. CDR3 in DNA: TGCGCCAGCAGCCCAGACAGCGTAGGATCCTATGGCTACACCTTC. Translation gives CASSPDSVGSYGYTF.

The chain uses TRBV7-6 and TRBJ2-5, with TRBD2 matching over 8 bases. Germline V lookup: CDR1 SGHVS, CDR2 FNYEAQ. The CDR3 length is 15 residues. V dropped 1 base and J dropped 1; count of bases not matched to a gene: 2. Here the CDR3 DNA reads TGTGCCAGCAGCTTAGGGGCGGGAGGCCAAGAGACCCAGTACTTC. This translates into CASSLGAGGQETQYF.

This sequence joins TRBV24-1 and TRBJ2-7; the match to TRBD1 covers 8 bases. The CDR3 contains 15 residues. V shed 4 bases and J 2 bases; nucleotides not matched to a gene: 6. Germline V CDR1 and CDR2: KGHDR, SFDVKD. The CDR3 DNA is TGTGCCACCAGTGACTCCGGACAGGGAACCTACGAGCAGTACTTC. Its translation: CATSDSGQGTYEQYF.

The chain recombines TRBV7-9 with TRBJ1-1; 9 bases align to TRBD1. This CDR3 is 14 amino acids long. CDR1 is SEHNR and CDR2 is FQNEAQ in the germline V gene (reference sequence). V trimming: 5 bases; J trimming: 1 base; junction bases outside the gene matches: 2. The CDR3 sequence: CASSQDRGNTEAFF. The CDR3, as DNA: TGTGCCAGCAGCCAGGACAGGGGGAACACTGAAGCTTTCTTT. Looking up the rest from reference TRBV7-9 and TRBJ1-1 gives the full variable domain: DTGVSQNPRHKITKRGQNVTFRCDPISEHNRLYWYRQTLGQGPEFLTYFQNEAQLEKSRLLSDRFSAERPKGSFSTLEIQRTEQGDSAMYLCASSQDRGNTEAFFGQGTRLTVV.

The V call is TRBV9, the J call TRBJ2-1; the match to TRBD2 covers 14 bases. This CDR3 has 19 residues. Germline CDR1 and CDR2: SGDLS and YYNGEE. Trimming took 3 bases from V and 2 from J; bases not matched to a gene: 10. The CDR3 DNA sequence: TGTGCCAGCAGCGGGTCCGGACTAGCGGGAGGCTACCCCTACAATGAGCAGTTCTTC. As protein: CASSGSGLAGGYPYNEQFF.